This TCR beta chain was documented in a study of CD4 T cells in relation to SARS-CoV-2 and coronaviruses. On the study more broadly: Controls used an HIV-1 Nef peptide pool or no peptide. Study-wide findings and caveats: Compared with monoreactive clones, crossreactive clones showed significantly weaker SARS-CoV-2 expansion.

This clone was seen only once. Its specificity is not known. Its ends do not fully match the called genes, so a read error is possible. Only in-frame clones appear in the TCRdb table, and some are missing; sequencing was by immunoSEQ multiplex PCR. The sample lists more than 20,000 clones; 65% to 80% were seen once. The unexposed donors gave CD4+ T cells in 2011-2018, prior to COVID-19. The cells were cultured for about ten days before CD4+ T cells were isolated. Unexposed-donor CD4+ T cells were probed with SARS-CoV-2 S/N and four cold-coronavirus spikes, cells permitting. Half the medium was replaced with IL-2 medium on days 3 and 7. The CDR3 has 15 residues. Germline CDR1 and CDR2: SEHNR and FQNEAQ (reference sequence).

The specimen sequenced was CD4+ T cells from PBMCs, cultured in vitro. The rearrangement joins TRBV7-9 to TRBJ2-4, with 11 bases identical to TRBD2. The TCR sequence derives from a human donor in good health. The CDR3: CASSLAGGGGNIQYF. As DNA, the CDR3 is TGTGCCAGCAGCCTAGCGGGAGGCGGGGGGAACATTCAGTACTTC. Filled out from reference TRBV7-9 and TRBJ2-4, the complete variable domain reads DTGVSQNPRHKITKRGQNVTFRCDPISEHNRLYWYRQTLGQGPEFLTYFQNEAQLEKSRLLSDRFSAERPKGSFSTLEIQRTEQGDSAMYLCASSLAGGGGNIQYFGAGTRLSVL.